This T cell receptor (beta chain) was observed in a study of T-cell reconstitution after alpha-beta-depleted transplantation in children. During its preparation, the TCRbeta library received unique molecular identifiers. Using its own MiXCR run on the PCR reads, TCRdb lists one record per CDR3 protein. In the table there are about 900,000 distinct CDR3 sequences, about 31% of which are singletons. The specimen comprised PBMCs, mostly from graft donor cells, sampled 360 days after TCRalphabeta/CD19-depleted stem cell transplant. The source is a boy younger than two who had a stem cell transplant for SCID, so the T cells may come from the graft donor.

The CDR3 sequence: CATSRDRGSGGAYEQYF. CDR3 coding DNA: TGTGCCACCAGCAGAGATCGGGGGAGCGGGGGGGCCTACGAGCAGTACTTC. The chain uses TRBV15 and TRBJ2-7; 10 bases agree with TRBD2. This CDR3 is 17 amino acids long. In germline, CDR1 is LNHNV, CDR2 YYDKDF (reference sequence). J gave up 2 bases and V 0 bases, and 7 bases lay outside the gene matches.